What follows are 31 T cell receptor beta chains derived from one specimen sequenced in a study of CD8 T cells in acute hepatitis C reinfection. Time point reported: naive CD8 control sorted from an acute-time-point sample. Assay: immunoSEQ multiplex PCR; the TCRdb copy retains only in-frame clones and omits some. Of tens of thousands of clones listed, approximately 85% are singletons. The sequenced sample consisted of naive CD8+ T cells from PBMCs. These receptor sequences come from a woman aged 18-29 years who spontaneously cleared hepatitis C infection.

V is TRBV9 and J is TRBJ2-3, with D possibly TRBD2 on 6 matching bases. Germline V lookup: CDR1 SGDLS, CDR2 YYNGEE. The CDR3 covers 16 residues. The V end was cut by 5 bases, the J end by 0 bases, with 16 bases between. In DNA, the CDR3 is TGTGCCAGCAGTCTTCTAGGCGGGACTAGCACAGATACGCAGTATTTT. Protein product: CASSLLGGTSTDTQYF.

Points on this clone: A junction boundary mismatches the germline segment, possibly from a read error. This rearrangement joins TRBV5-1 to TRBJ2-7; TRBD1 aligns across 9 bases. In germline, CDR1 is SGHRS, CDR2 YFSETQ. CDR3 length: 12 amino acids. The CDR3 is CASSSDTGGCDF. The CDR3 bases are TGCGCCAGCAGCTCCGATACAGGGGGCTGCGACTTC.

This sequence joins TRBV4-2 and TRBJ2-4; the D is unclear. Trimming removed 2 bases at V and 0 bases at J, with 17 bases between. The germline CDR1 and CDR2 sequences are LGHNA and YNFKEQ. The CDR3 has 18 residues. In DNA form, the CDR3 reads TGTGCCAGCAGCCAATTATATGACGGGTTAATAGCCAAAAACATTCAGTACTTC. Protein sequence: CASSQLYDGLIAKNIQYF.

This chain joins TRBV9 and TRBJ2-1; TRBD2 aligns across 12 bases. Trimming took 5 bases from V and 8 from J; bases not matched to a gene: 8. CDR1 is SGDLS, CDR2 YYNGEE, per germline. CDR3 length: 15 residues. The CDR3: CASRGEGLAGDEQFF. In nucleotides, the CDR3 is TGTGCCAGCAGGGGGGAGGGACTAGCGGGCGATGAGCAGTTCTTC. The variable domain in full, with the rest retrieved from reference TRBV9 and TRBJ2-1, is DSGVTQTPKHLITATGQRVTLRCSPRSGDLSVYWYQQSLDQGLQFLIQYYNGEERAKGNILERFSAQQFPDLHSELNLSSLELGDSALYFCASRGEGLAGDEQFFGPGTRLTVL.

The rearrangement joins TRBV27 to TRBJ2-3; the D gene is possibly TRBD2 (5 bases). This CDR3 is 14 amino acids long. CDR1 is MNHEY and CDR2 is SMNVEV in the germline V gene (reference sequence). The ends were cut back, 3 bases at V and 2 bases at J, with 9 bases in the middle. In DNA, the CDR3 is TGTGCCAGCAGTTTGCAGCGGTCCACAGATACGCAGTATTTT. Translating it yields CASSLQRSTDTQYF.

This chain joins TRBV9 and TRBJ2-1, with 12 nucleotides matching TRBD2. The CDR3 consists of 18 residues. V shed 0 bases, J shed 2 bases, and the junction held 6 bases outside the gene matches. Germline loops: CDR1 SGDLS, CDR2 YYNGEE. CDR3 protein: CASSVGLAGDFAYNEQFF. The CDR3 region has the DNA TGTGCCAGCAGCGTAGGACTAGCGGGAGATTTCGCCTACAATGAGCAGTTCTTC.

This sequence joins TRBV15 and TRBJ2-1; D not certain. This CDR3 spans 13 amino acids. Between the trimmed V and J ends, which lost 1 base and 7 bases, there was a span of 8 bases. CDR1 LNHNV and CDR2 YYDKDF come from the germline V gene (reference sequence). The CDR3 DNA sequence: TGTGCCACCAGCAGAGTGGAGTGGAATGAGCAGTTCTTC. Its translation: CATSRVEWNEQFF.

This chain uses TRBV27 with TRBJ1-5, with D possibly TRBD1 on 6 matching bases. CDR1 is MNHEY, CDR2 SMNVEV, per germline (reference sequence). Trimming stripped 3 bases from V and 4 bases from J, with 19 bases between. The CDR3 loop spans 17 amino acids. Here the CDR3 DNA reads TGTGCCAGCAGTTTTTCTTGGGCCGGGACACCAAATCAGCCCCAGCATTTT. Translation: CASSFSWAGTPNQPQHF.

The V gene is TRBV27, the J gene TRBJ2-1; D gene uncertain. V lost 2 bases and J 2 bases, leaving 7 bases between the germline ends. Per germline, CDR1 MNHEY and CDR2 SMNVEV (reference sequence). This CDR3 spans 14 amino acids. In DNA, the CDR3 is TGTGCCAGCAGTTTACGGGCCCCCTACAATGAGCAGTTCTTC. This sequence encodes CASSLRAPYNEQFF.

Comment on this clone: The sample contains more than one DNA sequence encoding this CDR3. The rearrangement joins TRBV5-1 to TRBJ2-5; D may match TRBD1 or TRBD2 (5 bases each). Deletions cut 4 bases from V and 5 bases from J, with 15 bases between. The CDR3 loop spans 14 amino acids. Germline-derived CDR1 and CDR2 are SGHRS and YFSETQ. The CDR3 coding sequence is TGCGCCAGCAGCCTGGGGGTTATGATGGAGACCCAGTACTTC. As protein: CASSLGVMMETQYF.

V gene TRBV7-9 combines with J gene TRBJ1-1; no firm D call. This CDR3 comprises 12 residues. Germline CDR1 is SEHNR and CDR2 is FQNEAQ (reference sequence). Deletions cut 8 bases from V and 1 base from J, with 8 bases between. The CDR3 DNA follows: TGTGCCAGCGGCAGCTCGAACACTGAAGCTTTCTTT. Translated: CASGSSNTEAFF.

The V and J genes are TRBV29-1 and TRBJ1-2; D gene uncertain. CDR3 length equals 9 residues. Germline V gene data show CDR1 as SQVTM and CDR2 as ANQGSEA. The ends were cut back, 6 bases at V and 13 bases at J, with 12 bases in the middle. CDR3 protein: CSVLPAGTF. CDR3 DNA sequence: TGCAGCGTACTACCGGCCGGCACCTTC.

This chain uses TRBV29-1 with TRBJ1-3; D gene ambiguous. This CDR3 has 14 residues. The germline V gene encodes CDR1 SQVTM and CDR2 ANQGSEA. V dropped 1 base and J dropped 1 base, with 8 bases sitting between them. CDR3 sequence reads: CSVEGLDSGNTIYF. The CDR3 region has the DNA TGCAGCGTTGAAGGACTTGATTCTGGAAACACCATATATTTT. The entire variable domain, with the rest obtained from reference TRBV29-1 and TRBJ1-3, is as follows: SAVISQKPSRDICQRGTSLTIQCQVDSQVTMMFWYRQQPGQSLTLIATANQGSEATYESGFVIDKFPISRPNLTFSTLTVSNMSPEDSSIYLCSVEGLDSGNTIYFGEGSWLTVV.

The chain links TRBV10-3 to TRBJ1-2; the D is unclear. This CDR3 is built from 13 residues. V was cut by 4 bases and J by 3 bases, with 9 bases left in between. Germline values: CDR1 ENHRY, CDR2 SYGVKD. Written as DNA, the CDR3 is TGTGCCATCAGTGGAAACGGAGACTATGGCTACACCTTC. It translates to CAISGNGDYGYTF.

V gene TRBV9 combines with J gene TRBJ2-5; no clear D. The CDR3 consists of 13 residues. Germline lookup yields CDR1 SGDLS and CDR2 YYNGEE. Trimming left V 3 bases short and J 1 base short, with 7 bases between. CDR3 DNA sequence: TGTGCCAGCAGCGCGTATTTCCAAGAGACCCAGTACTTC. Translating it yields CASSAYFQETQYF.

This clone was found a few times. The chain joins TRBV9 to TRBJ1-2; possible D gene TRBD1, 5 bases. Trimming took off 6 bases at V and 4 bases at J, with 10 bases between the two ends. Germline CDR1 reads SGDLS; CDR2 reads YYNGEE. CDR3 size: 12 residues. The DNA for the CDR3 is TGTGCCAGCATGGGGCCCCCCTATGGCTACACCTTC. It is translated as CASMGPPYGYTF. Full variable domain (missing parts from reference TRBV9 and TRBJ1-2): DSGVTQTPKHLITATGQRVTLRCSPRSGDLSVYWYQQSLDQGLQFLIQYYNGEERAKGNILERFSAQQFPDLHSELNLSSLELGDSALYFCASMGPPYGYTFGSGTRLTVV.

This chain links TRBV7-6 with TRBJ2-5; either TRBD1 or TRBD2 may fit D (7 bases each). CDR1 is SGHVS and CDR2 is FNYEAQ in the germline V gene. V lost 4 bases and J lost 9, with 30 bases in between. CDR3 length: 18 residues. The CDR3 protein is CASSYPAEVIGQGGAQYF. The CDR3, as DNA: TGTGCCAGCAGCTATCCCGCCGAAGTCATAGGCCAGGGGGGGGCCCAGTACTTC.

V and J are TRBV10-2 and TRBJ2-3; D is unclear. The CDR3 contains 13 residues. V lost 8 bases, J lost 3 bases, and 12 bases lay in between. Per germline, CDR1 WSHSY and CDR2 SAAADI. CDR3 region: CASLLAETDTQYF. The CDR3 DNA follows: TGCGCCAGCCTACTTGCGGAAACAGATACGCAGTATTTT.

This rearrangement joins TRBV6-1 to TRBJ1-2, with D perhaps matching TRBD1 (5 bases). The CDR3 totals 14 residues. The germline gives CDR1 MNHNS, CDR2 SASEGT. The V end lost 2 bases, the J end lost 2 bases, and 9 bases lay between the germline ends. CDR3 coding DNA: TGTGCCAGCAGTGAATATCAGGGCAACTATGGCTACACCTTC. It specifies CASSEYQGNYGYTF.

This chain uses TRBV2 with TRBJ1-5, with 8 bases matching TRBD1. V shed 7 bases, J shed 5 bases, and the junction held 7 bases outside the gene matches. The CDR3 runs 14 residues. Germline V gene sequence: CDR1 SNHLY, CDR2 FYNNEI. CDR3 loop: CASKMTGDDQPQHF. DNA of the CDR3: TGTGCCAGCAAGATGACAGGGGACGATCAGCCCCAGCATTTT.

The rearrangement links TRBV19 to TRBJ1-4, with 8 bases aligning to TRBD1. Germline trimming cut 10 bases from V and 3 bases from J; bases unmatched to any gene: 4. Germline V lookup: CDR1 LNHDA, CDR2 SQIVND (reference sequence). The CDR3 consists of 13 residues. The CDR3 DNA sequence: TGTGCCACCCAACAGGGGGCTAATGAAAAACTGTTTTTT. Translating it yields CATQQGANEKLFF.

The V call is TRBV18, the J call TRBJ1-2; tentative D call: TRBD1 (6 bases). The CDR3 length is 15 residues. Trimming took off 3 bases at V and 4 bases at J, with 15 bases between the two ends. Germline loops: CDR1 KGHSH, CDR2 LQKENI. The chain's CDR3 is CASSPGIKGGYGYTF. CDR3 coding DNA: TGTGCCAGCTCACCGGGAATAAAGGGGGGCTATGGCTACACCTTC. The full variable domain, completed using reference TRBV18 and TRBJ1-2, is NAGVMQNPRHLVRRRGQEARLRCSPMKGHSHVYWYRQLPEEGLKFMVYLQKENIIDESGMPKERFSAEFPKEGPSILRIQQVVRGDSAAYFCASSPGIKGGYGYTFGSGTRLTVV.

The V call is TRBV7-3, the J call TRBJ2-1; 13 nucleotides agree with TRBD2. Germline V gives CDR1 SGHTA, CDR2 FQGTGA. The trim removed 6 bases at V and 0 bases at J, leaving 11 bases unmatched. The CDR3 contains 19 residues. The DNA of the CDR3 is TGTGCCAGCAGGTCAACCGGGACTAGCGGGACGAGCTCCTACAATGAGCAGTTCTTC. Its protein is CASRSTGTSGTSSYNEQFF.

The chain uses TRBV27 and TRBJ2-7; the D gene is possibly TRBD1 (5 bases). The CDR3 is 12 residues long. In germline, CDR1 is MNHEY, CDR2 SMNVEV (reference sequence). With 7 bases removed from V and 5 bases from J, the gap between germline ends came to 12 bases. The CDR3 region is CASTGIDDEQYF. CDR3 nucleotides: TGTGCCAGCACAGGGATCGACGACGAGCAGTACTTC.

This chain connects TRBV5-1 to TRBJ2-2; D may match TRBD1 or TRBD2 (5 bases each). In germline, CDR1 is SGHRS, CDR2 YFSETQ. Trimming took 3 bases from V and 7 from J, leaving 22 bases between them. This CDR3 contains 17 residues. CDR3 region: CASSWDPGTFSFGELFF. The DNA of the CDR3 is TGCGCCAGCAGCTGGGACCCCGGGACGTTTTCTTTCGGGGAGCTGTTTTTT.

This chain links TRBV5-8 with TRBJ2-7; a weak D match, TRBD2 (5 bases). Germline V gene sequence: CDR1 SGHTS, CDR2 YDEGEE. V lost 0 bases and J lost 3, with 7 bases in between. The CDR3 loop spans 13 amino acids. The CDR3 DNA sequence: TGTGCCAGCAGCTTGGAAGGGAGCTACGAGCAGTACTTC. Protein: CASSLEGSYEQYF. Full variable domain (missing parts from reference TRBV5-8 and TRBJ2-7): EAGVTQSPTHLIKTRGQQATLRCSPISGHTSVYWYQQALGLGLQFLLWYDEGEERNRGNFPPRFSGRQFPNYSSELNVNALELEDSALYLCASSLEGSYEQYFGPGTRLTVT.

This sequence joins TRBV4-1 and TRBJ2-1, with D unclear. The CDR3 contains 17 residues. V was cut by 2 bases and J by 4 bases, with 18 bases left in between. Looked up from germline, CDR1 is MGHRA and CDR2 is YSYEKL. The CDR3 coding sequence is TGCGCCAGCAGCCAAAGGGTGGTAAGCGTAAGTTACAATGAGCAGTTCTTC. This sequence encodes CASSQRVVSVSYNEQFF.

The CDR3 here is CASSLGVAYEQYF. CDR3 nucleotides: TGTGCCAGCAGCTTGGGGGTAGCCTACGAGCAGTACTTC. The V call is TRBV5-5, the J call TRBJ2-7; D gene uncertain. The CDR3 spans 13 residues. Germline V gene data show CDR1 as SGHKS and CDR2 as YYEKEE (reference sequence). The V gene lost 0 bases and the J gene lost 2 bases, with 6 bases spanning the gap.

This clone was picked up a small number of times. The rearrangement uses TRBV7-9 and TRBJ2-2; 12 bases match TRBD2. From germline, CDR1 is SEHNR and CDR2 FQNEAQ (reference sequence). The CDR3 has 16 amino acids. Trimming removed 3 bases from V and 4 bases from J; junction bases left unmatched: 3. The CDR3 protein is CASSFLTSGSTGELFF. DNA of the CDR3: TGTGCCAGCAGCTTCTTGACTAGCGGGAGCACCGGGGAGCTGTTTTTT.

The V and J genes are TRBV7-9 and TRBJ2-7, with D possibly matching TRBD2 (5 bases). V gave up 1 base and J gave up 6 bases, with 13 bases separating them. Per germline, CDR1 SEHNR and CDR2 FQNEAQ (reference sequence). The CDR3 covers 14 residues. CDR3 bases: TGTGCCAGCAGCTTAGGAGGGTATGAGCGCGAGCAGTACTTC. This codes for CASSLGGYEREQYF.

The CDR3 loop is CASTEWGNDEQYF. In DNA form, the CDR3 reads TGTGCCAGCACTGAATGGGGGAATGACGAGCAGTACTTC. This chain links TRBV27 with TRBJ2-7; possibly TRBD1 or TRBD2 for D (5 bases each). Germline CDR1 and CDR2: MNHEY and SMNVEV (reference sequence). Trimming took 7 bases from V and 5 from J, leaving 15 bases between them. This CDR3 region has 13 residues.